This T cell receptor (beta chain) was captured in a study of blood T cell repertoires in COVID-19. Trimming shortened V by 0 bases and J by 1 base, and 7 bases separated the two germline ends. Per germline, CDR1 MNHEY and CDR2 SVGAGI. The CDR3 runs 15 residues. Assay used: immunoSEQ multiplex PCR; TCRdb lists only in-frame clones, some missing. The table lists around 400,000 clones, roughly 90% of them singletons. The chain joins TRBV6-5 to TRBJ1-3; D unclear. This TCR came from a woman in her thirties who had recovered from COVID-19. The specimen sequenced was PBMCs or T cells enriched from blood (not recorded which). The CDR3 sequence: CASSYSQQSGNTIYF. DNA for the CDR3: TGTGCCAGCAGTTACTCGCAACAATCTGGAAACACCATATATTTT.